This TCR beta chain was recovered during a study of blood T cell repertoires in COVID-19. Study context: Whether acute or convalescent, the COVID-19 samples came from the United States, Italy and Spain. T cells, B-cell-depleted T cells, or PBMCs provided the cDNA or gDNA that served as material.

The CDR3 is 14 amino acids. The V gene's germline CDR1 is GTSNPN and CDR2 SVGIG (reference sequence). V lost 2 bases to trimming and J lost 1 base, with 11 bases between them. In the original workflow: It was from reference gene primer amplification that nucleated cell counts were estimated. Some clones are missing from TCRdb's copy, which holds only in-frame ones; the method was immunoSEQ multiplex PCR. That table furnishes V, J and clone size, whereas the DNA furnished D and trimming. This table has under 100,000 clones, about 85% appearing once. Sequencing was performed on peripheral blood. The sequence was collected from a man older than 75 with active or convalescent COVID-19. V usage is TRBV30 and J usage is TRBJ1-1; D is perhaps TRBD1 (6 bases). The CDR3 here is CAWSQGGTNTEAFF. In DNA, the CDR3 is TGTGCCTGGAGTCAAGGGGGAACGAACACTGAAGCTTTCTTT.